The source of this TCR beta chain is a study of T cell repertoires in cytomegalovirus infection. At the level of the study: A matching HLA type, together with CMV infection, was signaled by public TCR beta signatures. Regarding the study as a whole: Dominating the ex vivo response were TCR beta clonotypes that were CMV-specific and HLA-C-restricted.

Turning to this clonotype: What it recognizes is unknown.

TCRdb itself ran the reads through MiXCR, one entry per CDR3 protein. This table has 450,000 to 600,000 distinct CDR3 sequences, roughly 43% appearing once. The V and J ends lost 1 base and 4 bases respectively, with 10 bases between them. Germline V lookup: CDR1 SGHVS, CDR2 FQNEAQ. The CDR3 spans 15 residues. The sample consisted of cultured PBMCs, taken from culture after CMV antigen stimulation. This sequence joins TRBV7-8 and TRBJ2-2; D is uncertain. The TCR originated in a human donor in good health (CMV status not recorded). Some clones in this sample may be carry-over from other donors' samples. The CDR3 loop is CASSLVFGFTGELFF. CDR3 sequence (DNA): TGTGCCAGCAGCTTAGTATTTGGTTTCACCGGGGAGCTGTTTTTT.